One and the same sample provided the 14 T cell receptor beta chains below, sequenced in a study of molecular identifiers for immune sequencing clone quantification. MiXCR, applied by TCRdb to the PCR reads, yields one record per CDR3 protein. The data show some 590,000 distinct CDR3 sequences, roughly 27% seen once. Sequenced material: naive CD8+ T cells from blood, with Jurkat cell RNA spiked in. Subset in this sample: FACS-sorted CD8+CD4-CCR7+CD45RA+ naive T cells. These receptors were collected from a human donor in good health. Some libraries in this study had Jurkat cell RNA spiked in.

Turning to this clonotype: This clone may be a read error of a much larger clone one base away. The CDR3 DNA is TGCGCCGGCAGCGGAGAGGGACCGATGAACACTGAAGCTTTCTTT. Its translation is CAGSGEGPMNTEAFF. The chain combines TRBV4-3 with TRBJ1-1; perhaps TRBD1 as D (5 bases). CDR1 is LGHNA, CDR2 YSLEER, per germline. The CDR3 has 15 residues.

The chain has TRBV18 and TRBJ2-3; possible D gene TRBD1, 6 bases. This CDR3 is 17 amino acids long. The germline gives CDR1 KGHSH, CDR2 LQKENI. V was pared by 4 bases and J by 2 bases, with 19 bases between. CDR3 in amino acids: CASSHKIGGWDTDTQYF. Written as DNA, the CDR3 is TGTGCCAGCTCACACAAGATTGGGGGCTGGGACACAGATACGCAGTATTTT.

With respect to this clonotype: One junction end disagrees with the germline gene, perhaps due to a read error. V is TRBV4-1 and J is TRBJ2-2; 8 nucleotides agree with TRBD1. The CDR3 has 16 residues. From germline, CDR1 is MGHRA and CDR2 YSYEKL. The chain's CDR3 is CASSPPDRVNAGELFF. The CDR3 DNA follows: TGCGCCAGCAGCCCTCCGGACAGGGTGAACGCCGGGGAGCTGTTTTTT.

The chain has TRBV20-1 and TRBJ2-7, with TRBD2 identical over 12 bases. This CDR3 spans 19 amino acids. Germline V lookup: CDR1 DFQATT, CDR2 SNEGSKA (reference sequence). Germline trimming cut 6 bases from V and 4 bases from J; bases unmatched to any gene: 22. The CDR3 DNA sequence: TGCAGTGCCCCCAGGACAGGGGGGAAGACTAGCGGGAGAAGTTACGAGCAGTACTTC. This encodes CSAPRTGGKTSGRSYEQYF.

This clonotype turned up a few times. The chain has TRBV7-9 and TRBJ2-1; perhaps TRBD2 as D (7 bases). This CDR3 comprises 13 residues. V shed 7 bases and J shed 9 bases, with 16 bases lying between them. Germline V gene lookup returns CDR1 SEHNR and CDR2 FQNEAQ (reference sequence). For the CDR3, the DNA is TGTGCCAGCATCCCCCCAGGGGAGGGTGAGCAGTTCTTC. Encoded protein: CASIPPGEGEQFF.

At least ten counts were recorded for this clonotype. The chain has TRBV30 and TRBJ1-2; no clear D gene. There are 17 residues in the CDR3. Between the trimmed V and J ends, which lost 3 bases and 5 bases, there was a span of 25 bases. CDR1 and CDR2 from the germline V gene are GTSNPN and SVGIG (reference sequence). CDR3 DNA: TGTGCCTGGAGCACAAAGGACGAGGAGGACTATTTATATGGCTACACCTTC. Encoded protein: CAWSTKDEEDYLYGYTF.

Worth noting for this clonotype: A clone one base away is much larger, so this may be a read error. J is TRBJ2-2 and V is TRBV9; D gene ambiguous. Germline lookup yields CDR1 SGDLS and CDR2 YYNGEE. The CDR3 is made up of 16 amino acids. CDR3 nucleotides: TGTGCCAGCAGCGTATACTCCGAACCGAACGCCGGGGAGCTGTTTTTT. It specifies CASSVYSEPNAGELFF.

This clonotype was picked up a small number of times. The genes are TRBV28 and TRBJ2-1; 11 positions match TRBD2. CDR3 length equals 17 residues. V shed 5 bases and J 6 bases; nucleotides not matched to a gene: 12. The germline V gene encodes CDR1 MDHEN and CDR2 SYDVKM. The CDR3 loop reads CASSGPSTSGSRNEQFF. CDR3 in DNA: TGTGCCAGCAGTGGCCCCTCCACTAGCGGGAGTCGCAATGAGCAGTTCTTC.

Regarding this clonotype: This could be a read error, since a much larger clone is one nucleotide away. V and J are TRBV20-1 and TRBJ2-7; D gene ambiguous. Germline V gene data show CDR1 as DFQATT and CDR2 as SNEGSKA (reference sequence). CDR3 size: 11 residues. This chain's CDR3 is CSARPAYERYF. For the CDR3, the DNA is TGCAGTGCCCGTCCGGCCTACGAGCGGTACTTC.

About this clonotype itself: This may be a read error: a much more frequent sequence differs by one nucleotide. The V and J genes are TRBV19 and TRBJ1-5, with 7 bases identical to TRBD1. The trim removed 6 bases at V and 9 bases at J, leaving 8 bases unmatched. The CDR3 runs 13 residues. Per the germline V gene, CDR1 is LNHDA and CDR2 is SQIVND (reference sequence). CDR3: CASSYRGDLPQHF. CDR3 bases: TGTGCCAGTAGCTACAGGGGTGATCTGCCCCAGCATTTT.

Of note for this clonotype: A much bigger clone sits one base away, suggesting this may be a read error. The genes are TRBV7-9 and TRBJ2-7, with 7 bases matching TRBD1. This CDR3 spans 14 amino acids. V gave up 1 base and J gave up 3 bases; unmatched junction bases: 3. Germline lookup yields CDR1 SEHNR and CDR2 FQNEAQ (reference sequence). Written as DNA, the CDR3 is TGTGCCAGCAGCTTAGTGACAGGGCACTACGAGCAGTACTTC. Protein product: CASSLVTGHYEQYF.

This rearrangement joins TRBV10-1 to TRBJ2-1; D gene unclear. Germline lookup yields CDR1 WNHNN and CDR2 SYGVQD (reference sequence). Trimming took off 7 bases at V and 4 bases at J, with 8 bases between the two ends. There are 12 residues in the CDR3. The CDR3 loop is CASNDGYNEQFF. For the CDR3, the DNA is TGCGCCAGCAACGACGGTTACAATGAGCAGTTCTTC.

This clonotype appeared many times. V and J are TRBV13 and TRBJ1-4; D call uncertain. Trimming removed 3 bases at V and 0 bases at J, with 5 bases between. Per the germline V gene, CDR1 is PRHDT and CDR2 is FYEKMQ (reference sequence). This CDR3 region has 14 residues. CDR3 region: CASSFSATNEKLFF. The CDR3 DNA sequence: TGTGCCAGCAGCTTCTCTGCAACTAATGAAAAACTGTTTTTT. The variable domain in full, completed from reference TRBV13 and TRBJ1-4, reads AAGVIQSPRHLIKEKRETATLKCYPIPRHDTVYWYQQGPGQDPQFLISFYEKMQSDKGSIPDRFSAQQFSDYHSELNMSSLELGDSALYFCASSFSATNEKLFFGSGTQLSVL.

This clonotype has only a few counts. The chain recombines TRBV20-1 with TRBJ2-7; TRBD1 might be the D (6 bases). Trimming pared 0 bases from V and 2 bases from J, leaving 14 bases between. CDR3 length: 15 residues. Germline values: CDR1 DFQATT, CDR2 SNEGSKA (reference sequence). CDR3 coding DNA: TGCAGTGCTAGAGATTCAGGGGACGCGACCTACGAGCAGTACTTC. Encoded protein: CSARDSGDATYEQYF.